The text below deals with one T cell receptor (beta chain). The antigen is undetermined. The data were obtained in a study of cytomegalovirus exposure and HLA in healthy donors. Regarding the study as a whole: Later examination showed HLA-associated TCR beta chains had greater clonal expansion than equally common others. HLA alleles were associated with 16,000 or so TCR beta sequences in a later analysis at 0.05 false discovery rate. The authors later found TCR association rates varying by HLA locus, with DRB1 most and HLA-C fewest.

This CDR3 spans 12 amino acids. Trimming removed 3 bases from V and 3 bases from J, with 6 bases in between. Looked up from germline, CDR1 is SGHDN and CDR2 is FVKESK. PCR amplification relied on 60 Vbeta primers (plus 13 Jbeta primers). Clones were sequenced by immunoSEQ multiplex PCR, and TCRdb holds only the in-frame ones, with some missing. Of approximately 150,000 clones listed, around three quarters were seen once; the top ten hold roughly 2%. This TCR was recovered from a man aged 40-55 years in good health and CMV-seronegative. Source material: PBMCs. This chain links TRBV14 with TRBJ2-7; no firm D call. The CDR3 protein is CASSHLDYEQYF. CDR3 coding DNA: TGTGCCAGCAGCCATCTAGACTACGAGCAGTACTTC. Based on the CDR3 plus reference TRBV14 and TRBJ2-7, the full variable domain is EAGVTQFPSHSVIEKGQTVTLRCDPISGHDNLYWYRRVMGKEIKFLLHFVKESKQDESGMPNNRFLAERTGGTYSTLKVQPAELEDSGVYFCASSHLDYEQYFGPGTRLTVT.